The clone carrying this TCR beta chain occurred many times. Template material for amplifying TCR beta CDR3 regions consisted of RNA transcripts. HTBI primers drove first-round RT-PCR of the TCR CDR3. TCRdb passed the multiplex PCR reads through MiXCR, listing each CDR3 protein once. The data show 600,000 to 900,000 distinct CDR3 sequences, over 15% seen once. Trimming cost V 0 bases and J 2 bases, with 9 bases left between them. The CDR3 consists of 15 residues. CDR1 SGHTA and CDR2 FQGNSA come from the germline V gene. This sample stems from a study of T cells in Graves' hyperthyroidism and ophthalmopathy. The wider study: Peripheral blood was taken when the disease was first diagnosed, before any treatment began.

The chain carries TRBV7-2 and TRBJ2-3; D remains ambiguous. The specimen was blood. The TCR comes from a man between 18 and 35 years old with Graves' hyperthyroidism. The CDR3 region has the DNA TGTGCCAGCAGCTTAGCCTCGGCTCACACAGATACGCAGTATTTT. Protein product: CASSLASAHTDTQYF.